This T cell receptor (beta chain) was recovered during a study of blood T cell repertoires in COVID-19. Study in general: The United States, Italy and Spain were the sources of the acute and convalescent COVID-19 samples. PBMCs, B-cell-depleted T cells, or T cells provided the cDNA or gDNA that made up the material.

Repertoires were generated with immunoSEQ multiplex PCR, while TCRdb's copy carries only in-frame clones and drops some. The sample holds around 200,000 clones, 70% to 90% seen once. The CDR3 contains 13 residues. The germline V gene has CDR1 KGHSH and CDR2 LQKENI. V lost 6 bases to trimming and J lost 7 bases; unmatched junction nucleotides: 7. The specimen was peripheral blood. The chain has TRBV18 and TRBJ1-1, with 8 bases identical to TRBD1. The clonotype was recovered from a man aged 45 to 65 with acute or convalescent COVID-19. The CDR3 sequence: CASSPDGQGEAFF. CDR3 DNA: TGTGCCAGCTCTCCTGATGGACAGGGTGAAGCTTTCTTT.